The 3 T cell receptor beta chains in this list originate from one sample, sequenced in a study of T cell responses to AZD1222 COVID-19 vaccine. Measured with immunoSEQ multiplex PCR; TCRdb has only the in-frame clones, and not every one. The sample includes over 130,000 clones, approximately 87% of them seen just once. Sequencing used peripheral blood, obtained 28 days after the second AZD1222 dose. The source of these receptors is an adult who received the AZD1222 COVID-19 vaccine.

V is TRBV6-4 and J is TRBJ1-1; 7 nucleotides agree with TRBD1. The CDR3 runs to 13 residues. The germline V gene encodes CDR1 MRHNA and CDR2 SNTAGT. With V trimmed by 9 bases and J by 3 bases, 7 bases remained unmatched. This CDR3 reads CASSATGYTEAFF. The CDR3 region has the DNA TGTGCCAGTTCGGCGACAGGGTACACTGAAGCTTTCTTT.

This chain connects TRBV18 to TRBJ2-5; D may be TRBD1 or TRBD2 (5 bases each). Germline CDR1 reads KGHSH; CDR2 reads LQKENI. The V gene lost 5 bases and the J gene lost 4 bases, with 14 bases spanning the gap. CDR3 length equals 14 residues. The CDR3 DNA follows: TGTGCCAGCTCATCCCGGGACGGGGCAGAGACCCAGTACTTC. Translated: CASSSRDGAETQYF.

J is TRBJ2-3 and V is TRBV4-1, with D maybe TRBD2 (6 bases). Per the germline V gene, CDR1 is MGHRA and CDR2 is YSYEKL. Trimming took 4 bases from V and 6 from J, leaving 17 bases between them. The CDR3 runs to 15 residues. This chain's CDR3 is CASSPLGGVVDTQYF. CDR3 DNA sequence: TGCGCCAGCAGCCCGTTGGGGGGAGTGGTGGATACGCAGTATTTT.